The present T cell receptor beta chain was sequenced within a study of regulatory T cells in long-lasting Graves disease. Time point defined: persistent/refractory GD, antithyroid drugs over 5 years with positive TRAb. The TCR library was made from RNA extracted from PBMCs. Germline assignment: CDR1 SEHNR and CDR2 FQNEAQ (reference sequence). The V gene end was trimmed by 5 bases and the J gene end by 7 bases; junction bases not matched to a gene: 12. The CDR3 is 16 residues long. To make TCR beta libraries, researchers used iRepertoire HTBI primers and Arm-PCR of CDR3 regions. TCRdb fed the multiplex PCR reads into MiXCR, producing one record per CDR3 protein. The sample holds under 450,000 distinct CDR3 sequences; 20% to 25% are singletons and the top ten take 25% to 30%. Findings and caveats of the study: Newly diagnosed disease favored TRBV20-1 and TRBJ2-1 over persistent disease.

A remark on this clonotype: Its antigen is unknown.

This clonotype was sampled from a woman in her thirties or forties with Graves disease. The genes are TRBV7-9 and TRBJ2-1, with 9 bases that match TRBD1. This specimen was peripheral blood mononuclear cells (PBMCs), taken when the disease was refractory, from a patient treated with antithyroid drugs. The CDR3 sequence: CASSNQRGQGGNEQFF. CDR3 nucleotide sequence: TGTGCCAGCAGCAACCAGAGGGGACAGGGAGGGAATGAGCAGTTCTTC.